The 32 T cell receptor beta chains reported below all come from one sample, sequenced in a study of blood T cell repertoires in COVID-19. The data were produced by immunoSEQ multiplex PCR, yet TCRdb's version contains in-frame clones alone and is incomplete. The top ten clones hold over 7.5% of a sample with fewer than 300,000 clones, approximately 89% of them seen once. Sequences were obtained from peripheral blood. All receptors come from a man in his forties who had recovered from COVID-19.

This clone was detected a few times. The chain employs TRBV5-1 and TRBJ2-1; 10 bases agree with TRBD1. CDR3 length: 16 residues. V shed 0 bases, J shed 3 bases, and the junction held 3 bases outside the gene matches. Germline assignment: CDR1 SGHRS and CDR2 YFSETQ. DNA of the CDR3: TGCGCCAGCAGCTTGGAAGGGACAGGGGACTACAATGAGCAGTTCTTC. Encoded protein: CASSLEGTGDYNEQFF.

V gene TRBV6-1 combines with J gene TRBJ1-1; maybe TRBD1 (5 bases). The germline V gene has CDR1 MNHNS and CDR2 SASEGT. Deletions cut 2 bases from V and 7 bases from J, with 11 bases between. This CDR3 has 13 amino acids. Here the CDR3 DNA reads TGTGCCAGCAGTGAACGGCCCAGGGATGAAGCTTTCTTT. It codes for CASSERPRDEAFF.

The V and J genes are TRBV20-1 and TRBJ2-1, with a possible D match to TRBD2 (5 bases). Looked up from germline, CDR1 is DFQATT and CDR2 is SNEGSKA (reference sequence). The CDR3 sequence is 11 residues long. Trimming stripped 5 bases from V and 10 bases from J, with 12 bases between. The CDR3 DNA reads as TGCAGTGCTGCCAGGCCGGGGGAGCAGTTCTTC. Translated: CSAARPGEQFF.

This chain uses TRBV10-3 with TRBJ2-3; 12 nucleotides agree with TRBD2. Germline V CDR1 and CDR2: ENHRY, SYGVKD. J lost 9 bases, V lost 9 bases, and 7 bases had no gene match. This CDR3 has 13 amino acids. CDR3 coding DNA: TGTGCCATTCGGACTAGCGGGGAGGCGACGCAGTATTTT. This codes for CAIRTSGEATQYF.

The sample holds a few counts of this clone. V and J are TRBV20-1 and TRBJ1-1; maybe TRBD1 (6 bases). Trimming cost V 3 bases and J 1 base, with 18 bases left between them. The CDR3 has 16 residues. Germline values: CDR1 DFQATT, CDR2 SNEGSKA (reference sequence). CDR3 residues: CSASVQGSKANTEAFF. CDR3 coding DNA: TGCAGTGCTAGTGTACAGGGTAGTAAGGCGAACACTGAAGCTTTCTTT.

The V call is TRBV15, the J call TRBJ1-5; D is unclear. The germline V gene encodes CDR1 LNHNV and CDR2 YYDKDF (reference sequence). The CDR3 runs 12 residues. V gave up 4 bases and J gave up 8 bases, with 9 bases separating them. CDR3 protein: CATSTDLEPQHF. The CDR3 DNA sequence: TGTGCCACCAGCACGGACTTAGAGCCCCAGCATTTT. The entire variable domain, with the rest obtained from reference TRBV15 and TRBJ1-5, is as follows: DAMVIQNPRYQVTQFGKPVTLSCSQTLNHNVMYWYQQKSSQAPKLLFHYYDKDFNNEADTPDNFQSRRPNTSFCFLDIRSPGLGDTAMYLCATSTDLEPQHFGDGTRLSIL.

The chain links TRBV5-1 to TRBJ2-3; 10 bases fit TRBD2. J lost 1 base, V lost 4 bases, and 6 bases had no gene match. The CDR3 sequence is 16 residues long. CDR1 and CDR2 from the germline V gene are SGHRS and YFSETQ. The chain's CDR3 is CASSPDSGGRTDTQYF. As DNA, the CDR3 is TGCGCCAGCAGCCCGGATAGCGGGGGGCGCACAGATACGCAGTATTTT.

As DNA, the CDR3 is TGTGCCAGCAGTAGGAGCGGGAGGGCCCCCCGCTACAATGAGCAGTTCTTC. Translating it yields CASSRSGRAPRYNEQFF. The rearrangement links TRBV9 to TRBJ2-1, with 10 bases that match TRBD2. The CDR3 extends over 17 amino acids. From germline, CDR1 is SGDLS and CDR2 YYNGEE. The V and J ends lost 5 bases and 3 bases, in that order; junction bases with no gene match: 11.

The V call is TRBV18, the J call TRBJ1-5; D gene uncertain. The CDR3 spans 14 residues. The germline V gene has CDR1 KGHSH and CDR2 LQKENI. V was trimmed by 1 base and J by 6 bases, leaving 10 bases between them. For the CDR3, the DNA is TGTGCCAGCTCACCACTGCAAACCGGTCAGCCCCAGCATTTT. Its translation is CASSPLQTGQPQHF. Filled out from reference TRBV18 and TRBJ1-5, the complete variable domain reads NAGVMQNPRHLVRRRGQEARLRCSPMKGHSHVYWYRQLPEEGLKFMVYLQKENIIDESGMPKERFSAEFPKEGPSILRIQQVVRGDSAAYFCASSPLQTGQPQHFGDGTRLSIL.

Here the CDR3 DNA reads TGTGCCACCAGCAGAGGAGTCCGAGGGGGCCGGGGAGGAGCTTTCTTT. This sequence encodes CATSRGVRGGRGGAFF. This sequence joins TRBV15 and TRBJ1-1; TRBD1 matches at 7 bases. CDR3 size: 16 residues. The V gene's germline CDR1 is LNHNV and CDR2 YYDKDF (reference sequence). V dropped 1 base and J dropped 10; count of bases not matched to a gene: 15.

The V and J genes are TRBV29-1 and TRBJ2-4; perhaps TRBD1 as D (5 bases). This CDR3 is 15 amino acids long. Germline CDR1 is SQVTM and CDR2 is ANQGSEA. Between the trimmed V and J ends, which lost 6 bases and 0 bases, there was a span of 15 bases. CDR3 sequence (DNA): TGCAGCGTATCAGGGATTGTCCGAGCCAAAAACATTCAGTACTTC. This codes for CSVSGIVRAKNIQYF.

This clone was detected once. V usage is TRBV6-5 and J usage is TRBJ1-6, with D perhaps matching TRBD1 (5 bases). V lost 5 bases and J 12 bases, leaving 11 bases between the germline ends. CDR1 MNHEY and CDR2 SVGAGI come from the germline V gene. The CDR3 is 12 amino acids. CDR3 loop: CASSTFQGPLHF. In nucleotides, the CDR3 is TGTGCCAGCAGTACATTTCAGGGACCCCTCCACTTT.

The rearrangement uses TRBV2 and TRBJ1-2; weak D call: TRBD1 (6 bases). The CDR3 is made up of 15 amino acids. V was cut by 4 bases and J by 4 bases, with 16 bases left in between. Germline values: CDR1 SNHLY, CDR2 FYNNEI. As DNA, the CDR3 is TGTGCCAGCAGTGCAAGAGGAACAGGGACCTATGGCTACACCTTC. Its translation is CASSARGTGTYGYTF.

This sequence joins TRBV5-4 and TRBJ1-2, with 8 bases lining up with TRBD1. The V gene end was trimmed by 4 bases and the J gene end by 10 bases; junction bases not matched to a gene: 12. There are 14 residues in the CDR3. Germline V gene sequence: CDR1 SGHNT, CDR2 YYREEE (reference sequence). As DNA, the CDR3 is TGTGCCAGCAGCCCGTTCCAGGGGGCTCATGACTACACCTTC. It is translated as CASSPFQGAHDYTF.

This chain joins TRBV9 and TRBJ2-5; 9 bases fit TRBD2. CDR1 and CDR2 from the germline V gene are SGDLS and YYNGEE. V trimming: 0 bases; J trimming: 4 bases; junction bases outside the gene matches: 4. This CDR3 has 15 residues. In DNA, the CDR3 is TGTGCCAGCAGCGTAGTAGCGGGGGCGGGAGAGACCCAGTACTTC. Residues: CASSVVAGAGETQYF.

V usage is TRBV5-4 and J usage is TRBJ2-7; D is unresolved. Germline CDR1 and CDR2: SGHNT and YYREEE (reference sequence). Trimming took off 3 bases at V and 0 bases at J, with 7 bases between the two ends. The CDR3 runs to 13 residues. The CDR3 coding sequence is TGTGCCAGCAGCTATGGCGGCTCCTACGAGCAGTACTTC. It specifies CASSYGGSYEQYF.

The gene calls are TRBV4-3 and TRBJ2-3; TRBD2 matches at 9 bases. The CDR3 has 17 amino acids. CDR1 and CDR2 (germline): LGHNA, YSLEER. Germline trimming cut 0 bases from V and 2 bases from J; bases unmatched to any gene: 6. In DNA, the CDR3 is TGCGCCAGCAGCCAAGACCCGCTAGCGGGATACACAGATACGCAGTATTTT. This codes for CASSQDPLAGYTDTQYF.

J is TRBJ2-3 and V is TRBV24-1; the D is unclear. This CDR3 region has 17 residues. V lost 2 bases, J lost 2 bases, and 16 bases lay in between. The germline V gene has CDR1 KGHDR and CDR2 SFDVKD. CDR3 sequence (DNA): TGTGCCACCAGTGATTCGGCAGCGCCTAGAAACACAGATACGCAGTATTTT. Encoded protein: CATSDSAAPRNTDTQYF.

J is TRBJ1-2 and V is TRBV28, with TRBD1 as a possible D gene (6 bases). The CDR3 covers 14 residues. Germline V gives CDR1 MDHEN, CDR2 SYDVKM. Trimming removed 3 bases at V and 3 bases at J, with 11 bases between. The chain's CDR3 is CASSLLGGHYGYTF. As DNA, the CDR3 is TGTGCCAGCAGTTTGCTCGGGGGGCACTATGGCTACACCTTC.

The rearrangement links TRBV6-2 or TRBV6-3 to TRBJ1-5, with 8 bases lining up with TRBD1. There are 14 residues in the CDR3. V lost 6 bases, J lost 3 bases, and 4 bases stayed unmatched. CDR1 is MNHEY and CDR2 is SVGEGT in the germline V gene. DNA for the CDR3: TGTGCCAGCAGCGACAGGGGTTCCAATCAGCCCCAGCATTTT. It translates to CASSDRGSNQPQHF.

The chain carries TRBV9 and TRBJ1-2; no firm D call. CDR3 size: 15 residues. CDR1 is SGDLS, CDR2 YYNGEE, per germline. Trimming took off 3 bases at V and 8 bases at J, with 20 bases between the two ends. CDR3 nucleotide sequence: TGTGCCAGCAGCGACCAGCGGACTACCTCTATGGGCTACACCTTC. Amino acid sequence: CASSDQRTTSMGYTF.

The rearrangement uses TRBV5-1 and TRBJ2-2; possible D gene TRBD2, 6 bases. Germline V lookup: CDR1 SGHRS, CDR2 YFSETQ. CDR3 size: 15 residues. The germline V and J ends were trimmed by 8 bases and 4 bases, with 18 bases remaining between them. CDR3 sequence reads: CASSSREFGTGELFF. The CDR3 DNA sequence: TGCGCCAGTTCCTCCCGGGAGTTCGGCACCGGGGAGCTGTTTTTT.

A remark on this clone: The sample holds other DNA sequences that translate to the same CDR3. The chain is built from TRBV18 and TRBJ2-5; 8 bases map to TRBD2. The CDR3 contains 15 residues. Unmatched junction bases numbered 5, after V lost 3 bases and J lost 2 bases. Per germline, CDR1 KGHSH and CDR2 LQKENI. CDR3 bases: TGTGCCAGCTCACCTCCGGCGGGGGGACAAGAGACCCAGTACTTC. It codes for CASSPPAGGQETQYF.

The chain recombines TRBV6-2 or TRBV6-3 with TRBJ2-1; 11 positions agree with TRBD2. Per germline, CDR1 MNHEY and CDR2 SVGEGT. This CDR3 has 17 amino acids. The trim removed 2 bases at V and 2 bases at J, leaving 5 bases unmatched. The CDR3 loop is CASSYLGTSGPYNEQFF. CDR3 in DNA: TGTGCCAGCAGTTACCTCGGGACTAGCGGACCCTACAATGAGCAGTTCTTC.

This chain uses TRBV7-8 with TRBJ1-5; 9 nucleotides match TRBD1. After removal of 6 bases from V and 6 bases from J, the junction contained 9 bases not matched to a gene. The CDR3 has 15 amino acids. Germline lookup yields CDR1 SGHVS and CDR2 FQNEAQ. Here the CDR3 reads CASSRDRALGQPQHF. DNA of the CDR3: TGTGCCAGCAGTCGGGACAGGGCCCTCGGTCAGCCCCAGCATTTT.

CDR3 residues: CASSLFRTSNTGELFF. CDR3 coding DNA: TGTGCCAGCAGCTTGTTTCGGACTTCAAACACCGGGGAGCTGTTTTTT. The gene calls are TRBV5-6 and TRBJ2-2, with TRBD2 as a possible D gene (5 bases). The CDR3 runs to 16 residues. V lost 1 base and J 2 bases, leaving 12 bases between the germline ends. In germline, CDR1 is SGHDT, CDR2 YYEEEE.

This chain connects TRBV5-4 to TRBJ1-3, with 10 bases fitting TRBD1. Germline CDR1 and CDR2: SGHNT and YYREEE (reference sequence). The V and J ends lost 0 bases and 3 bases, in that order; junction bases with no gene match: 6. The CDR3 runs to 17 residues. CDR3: CASSLGGTGVVGNTIYF. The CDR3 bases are TGTGCCAGCAGCTTGGGAGGGACAGGGGTCGTTGGAAACACCATATATTTT.

The CDR3 DNA follows: TGTGCCAGCAGCGTAAGCGGGGGGGCCTCGAGCCAAGAGACCCAGTACTTC. Translation: CASSVSGGASSQETQYF. The chain employs TRBV9 and TRBJ2-5, with 10 bases aligning to TRBD2. Germline CDR1 SGDLS, CDR2 YYNGEE. The CDR3 covers 17 residues. V shed 1 base and J 1 base; nucleotides not matched to a gene: 7. Complete variable domain (other parts from reference TRBV9 and TRBJ2-5): DSGVTQTPKHLITATGQRVTLRCSPRSGDLSVYWYQQSLDQGLQFLIQYYNGEERAKGNILERFSAQQFPDLHSELNLSSLELGDSALYFCASSVSGGASSQETQYFGPGTRLLVL.

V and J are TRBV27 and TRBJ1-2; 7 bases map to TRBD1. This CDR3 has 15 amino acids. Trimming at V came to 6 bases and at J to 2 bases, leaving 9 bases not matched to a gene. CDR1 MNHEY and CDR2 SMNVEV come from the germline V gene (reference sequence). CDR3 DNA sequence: TGTGCCAGCAGCCCTTACAGGGGACAAAACTATGGCTACACCTTC. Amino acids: CASSPYRGQNYGYTF.

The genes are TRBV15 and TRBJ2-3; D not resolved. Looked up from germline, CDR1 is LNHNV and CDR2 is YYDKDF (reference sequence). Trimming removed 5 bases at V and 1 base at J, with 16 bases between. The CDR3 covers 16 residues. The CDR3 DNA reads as TGTGCCACCAGCCGCCTACCCCATTTCGGCACAGATACGCAGTATTTT. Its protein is CATSRLPHFGTDTQYF.

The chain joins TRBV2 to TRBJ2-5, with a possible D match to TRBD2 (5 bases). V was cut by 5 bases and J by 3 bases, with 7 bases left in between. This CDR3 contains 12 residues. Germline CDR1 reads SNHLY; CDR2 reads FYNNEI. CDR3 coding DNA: TGTGCCAGCAGTTTTAGCGAAGAGACCCAGTACTTC. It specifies CASSFSEETQYF.

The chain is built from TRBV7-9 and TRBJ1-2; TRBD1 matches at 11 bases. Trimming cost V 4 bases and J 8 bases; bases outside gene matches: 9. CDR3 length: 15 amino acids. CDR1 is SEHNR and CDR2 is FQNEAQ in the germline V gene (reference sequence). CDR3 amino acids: CASSSGQGVVVGYTF. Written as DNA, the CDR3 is TGTGCCAGCAGCTCGGGACAGGGGGTGGTGGTGGGCTACACCTTC.